The 15 T cell receptor beta chains given below trace back to one sample, sequenced in a study of blood T cell repertoires in COVID-19 (dated by TCRdb to the early 2020s). The method was the immunoSEQ multiplex PCR assay. TCRdb took over this immuneACCESS table, retaining in-frame rearrangements with V and J assigned. Such tables are incomplete; in checked studies, under half of the missing clones stem from an unresolved V gene, and the remainder is unexplained. The sample table shows roughly 190,000 clones, and 70% to 90% are seen once. In total, the top ten clones hold 20% to 25% of the sample. Sequences were obtained from peripheral blood. The receptor set was obtained from a man aged 55 to 70 with active or convalescent COVID-19.

The chain links TRBV9 to TRBJ2-6, with D unclear. Trimming stripped 4 bases from V and 4 bases from J, with 12 bases between. This CDR3 has 15 amino acids. CDR1 and CDR2 from the germline V gene are SGDLS and YYNGEE. CDR3 amino acids: CASSPRFSGANVLTF. The CDR3 nucleotides are TGTGCCAGCAGCCCCCGTTTTTCCGGGGCCAACGTCCTGACTTTC. Variable domain in full (rest from reference TRBV9 and TRBJ2-6): DSGVTQTPKHLITATGQRVTLRCSPRSGDLSVYWYQQSLDQGLQFLIQYYNGEERAKGNILERFSAQQFPDLHSELNLSSLELGDSALYFCASSPRFSGANVLTFGAGSRLTVL.

V is TRBV11-1 and J is TRBJ2-3, with 9 positions matching TRBD2. Germline CDR1 reads SGHAT; CDR2 reads FQDESV (reference sequence). With V trimmed by 5 bases and J by 1 base, 4 bases remained unmatched. This CDR3 is 15 amino acids long. The CDR3 reads CASSRSGGRTDTQYF. In DNA, the CDR3 is TGTGCCAGCAGCCGTAGCGGGGGTCGCACAGATACGCAGTATTTT.

J is TRBJ2-3 and V is TRBV4-1; D is possibly TRBD2 (7 bases). V lost 4 bases, J lost 1 base, and 9 bases lay in between. The germline V gene has CDR1 MGHRA and CDR2 YSYEKL. The CDR3 has 14 amino acids. The DNA for the CDR3 is TGCGCCAGCAGCCTGGGGGGGCGCACAGATACGCAGTATTTT. It specifies CASSLGGRTDTQYF.

The V gene is TRBV5-6, the J gene TRBJ1-6, with 7 bases that match TRBD1. The CDR3 totals 15 residues. The junction had 7 bases not matched to a gene; V was cut back by 1 base and J by 9 bases. CDR1 is SGHDT and CDR2 is YYEEEE in the germline V gene. The CDR3 DNA is TGTGCCAGCAGCTTGTCAGACAGGGACTCTTCACCCCTCCACTTT. The encoded protein is CASSLSDRDSSPLHF.

The chain recombines TRBV15 with TRBJ1-5; a possible D gene is TRBD1 (5 bases). Germline CDR1 LNHNV, CDR2 YYDKDF (reference sequence). V was shortened by 1 base and J by 7 bases, with 14 bases between the two germline ends. There are 15 residues in the CDR3. The CDR3 region is CATSRGLGGKQPQHF. As DNA, the CDR3 is TGTGCCACCAGCAGAGGCCTGGGGGGAAAACAGCCCCAGCATTTT.

This chain uses TRBV5-1 with TRBJ2-3; 9 nucleotides line up with TRBD1. J gave up 2 bases and V 6 bases, and 7 bases lay outside the gene matches. The length of the CDR3 is 15 residues. Germline V gene lookup returns CDR1 SGHRS and CDR2 YFSETQ. The CDR3 region has the DNA TGCGCCAGCACGGTAGGGGACAGGGACACAGATACGCAGTATTTT. Its translation: CASTVGDRDTDTQYF.

J is TRBJ1-1 and V is TRBV7-9, with TRBD1 as a possible D gene (5 bases). Germline loops: CDR1 SEHNR, CDR2 FQNEAQ (reference sequence). The CDR3 sequence is 15 residues long. V lost 0 bases and J lost 2, with 10 bases in between. CDR3 amino acids: CASSLAAGPNTEAFF. As DNA, the CDR3 is TGTGCCAGCAGCTTAGCGGCAGGGCCTAACACTGAAGCTTTCTTT. The complete variable domain, with remaining parts taken from reference TRBV7-9 and TRBJ1-1, reads DTGVSQNPRHKITKRGQNVTFRCDPISEHNRLYWYRQTLGQGPEFLTYFQNEAQLEKSRLLSDRFSAERPKGSFSTLEIQRTEQGDSAMYLCASSLAAGPNTEAFFGQGTRLTVV.

This clone was observed once. V usage is TRBV1 and J usage is TRBJ2-2; TRBD2 is taken as the D call from the table, unchecked against the DNA. TRBV1 is assigned pseudogene status. There are 18 residues in the CDR3. The CDR3 DNA reads TGCACCAGCAGCCAAGATGCTCCTAGCGGGGGGAACACCGGGGAGCTGTTTTTT. This encodes CTSSQDAPSGGNTGELFF.

This clone has only a few counts. This chain connects TRBV28 to TRBJ1-6, with no clear D. The germline V gene encodes CDR1 MDHEN and CDR2 SYDVKM. This CDR3 has 15 residues. V lost 5 bases to trimming and J lost 8 bases, with 16 bases between them. The CDR3 nucleotides are TGTGCCAGCAGTACGCCGGACGGGATGGATTCACCCCTCCACTTT. As protein: CASSTPDGMDSPLHF.

This clone was seen a single time. The chain combines TRBV19 with TRBJ1-4; D gene unclear. The V gene lost 7 bases and the J gene lost 6 bases, with 21 bases spanning the gap. There are 16 residues in the CDR3. Germline assignment: CDR1 LNHDA and CDR2 SQIVND (reference sequence). In DNA form, the CDR3 reads TGTGCCAGTAAGGCAGGTATCCTCGAAATTCATGAAAAACTGTTTTTT. Its translation: CASKAGILEIHEKLFF.

The V and J genes are TRBV5-4 and TRBJ1-4; D possibly corresponds to TRBD1 (5 bases). This CDR3 has 14 amino acids. Germline assignment: CDR1 SGHNT and CDR2 YYREEE (reference sequence). V was pared by 2 bases and J by 2 bases, with 7 bases between. CDR3 region: CASSFQGTNEKLFF. The CDR3 nucleotides are TGTGCCAGCAGCTTTCAGGGTACTAATGAAAAACTGTTTTTT.

The V gene is TRBV5-6, the J gene TRBJ1-1, with 10 bases lining up with TRBD1. CDR1 SGHDT and CDR2 YYEEEE come from the germline V gene. CDR3 length: 16 amino acids. V trimming: 3 bases; J trimming: 6 bases; junction bases outside the gene matches: 11. The CDR3 protein is CASSSARQGAVSEAFF. The CDR3 bases are TGTGCCAGCAGCTCAGCTAGACAGGGGGCTGTCTCTGAAGCTTTCTTT.

The rearrangement joins TRBV21-1 to TRBJ1-6; the DNA was not used to check the table's D call, TRBD1. TRBV21-1 is deemed a pseudogene. The CDR3 totals 18 residues. CDR3 DNA: TGTGCCAGCAGCCCCAAAGAGCCCGCCGGGACAGGGAATTCACCCCTCCACTTT. This gives the protein CASSPKEPAGTGNSPLHF.

The rearrangement uses TRBV6-1 and TRBJ2-5; maybe TRBD1 (5 bases). Trimming took 3 bases from V and 3 from J, leaving 11 bases between them. The CDR3 spans 14 residues. Germline assignment: CDR1 MNHNS and CDR2 SASEGT. The DNA for the CDR3 is TGTGCCAGCAGTGATTGGGCAGGGAAAGAGACCCAGTACTTC. Amino acid sequence: CASSDWAGKETQYF.

This rearrangement joins TRBV6-5 to TRBJ2-7; D is undetermined. Germline V gene sequence: CDR1 MNHEY, CDR2 SVGAGI. The CDR3 length is 13 residues. The V and J ends lost 4 bases and 0 bases respectively, with 7 bases between them. The CDR3 protein is CASSSPSSYEQYF. The CDR3 DNA reads TGTGCCAGCAGTTCCCCGAGCTCCTACGAGCAGTACTTC.